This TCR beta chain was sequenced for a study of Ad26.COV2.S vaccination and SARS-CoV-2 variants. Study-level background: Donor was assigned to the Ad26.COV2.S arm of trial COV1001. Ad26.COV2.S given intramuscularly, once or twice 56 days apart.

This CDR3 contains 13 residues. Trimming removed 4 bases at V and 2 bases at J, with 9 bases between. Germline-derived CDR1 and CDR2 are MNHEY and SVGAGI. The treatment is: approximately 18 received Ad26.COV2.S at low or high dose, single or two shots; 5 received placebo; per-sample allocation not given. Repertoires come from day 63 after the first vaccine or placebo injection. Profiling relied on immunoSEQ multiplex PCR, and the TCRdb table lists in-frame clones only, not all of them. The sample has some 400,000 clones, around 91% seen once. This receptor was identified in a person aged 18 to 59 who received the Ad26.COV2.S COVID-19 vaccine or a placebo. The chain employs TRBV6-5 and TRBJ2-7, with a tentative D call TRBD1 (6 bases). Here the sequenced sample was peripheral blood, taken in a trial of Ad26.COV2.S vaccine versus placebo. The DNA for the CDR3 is TGTGCCAGCAGTTCCGGGACACCCTACGAGCAGTACTTC. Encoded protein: CASSSGTPYEQYF.